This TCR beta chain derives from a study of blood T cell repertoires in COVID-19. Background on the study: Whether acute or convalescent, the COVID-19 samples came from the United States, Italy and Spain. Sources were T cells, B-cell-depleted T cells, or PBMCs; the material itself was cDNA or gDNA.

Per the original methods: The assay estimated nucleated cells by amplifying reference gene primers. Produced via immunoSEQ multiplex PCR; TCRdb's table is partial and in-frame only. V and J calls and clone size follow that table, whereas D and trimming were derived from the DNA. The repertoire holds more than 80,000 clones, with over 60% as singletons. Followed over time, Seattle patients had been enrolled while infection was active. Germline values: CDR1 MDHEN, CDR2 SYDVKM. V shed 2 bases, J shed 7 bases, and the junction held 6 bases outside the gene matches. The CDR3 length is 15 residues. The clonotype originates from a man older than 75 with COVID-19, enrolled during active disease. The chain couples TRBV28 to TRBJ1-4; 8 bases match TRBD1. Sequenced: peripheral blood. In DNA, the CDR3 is TGTGCCAGCAGTTTAAGGACAGGGCTGGGTGAAAAACTGTTTTTT. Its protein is CASSLRTGLGEKLFF.